The T cell receptor beta chain described here comes from a study of cytomegalovirus exposure and HLA in healthy donors. Study details: Some 180 million T cells yielded 117 million unique TCR beta sequences in earlier analysis. Most donors, more than 80% of approximately 400 genotyped, fell in the Caucasian-associated ancestry cluster.

The CDR3 covers 12 residues. V gave up 5 bases and J gave up 5 bases; unmatched junction bases: 4. Per the germline V gene, CDR1 is SQVTM and CDR2 is ANQGSEA. Vbeta (60) and Jbeta (13) primers were used in the PCR. Method: immunoSEQ multiplex PCR; TCRdb's copy keeps in-frame clones and lacks some. Of fewer than 300,000 clones listed, 75% to 85% are singletons. Concerning this clone: What it binds is unknown.

The study, taken as a whole, reports: The study reported that TCR beta sequences accurately predicted HLA-A and HLA-B alleles in most subjects.

This TCR came from a girl aged 2 to 9 in good health and CMV-seronegative. The rearrangement links TRBV29-1 to TRBJ2-7, with 9 bases lining up with TRBD1. The sequenced sample consisted of PBMCs. CDR3 coding DNA: TGCAGCGTTCTAGACAGGGGGAACGAGCAGTACTTC. Translating gives CSVLDRGNEQYF.